The 6 T cell receptor beta chains in this list originate from one sample, sequenced in a study of regulatory T cells in long-lasting Graves disease. CDR3 regions were amplified by Arm-PCR using iRepertoire HTBI primers to build TCR beta libraries. TCRdb redid the calling of the multiplex PCR reads with MiXCR, one entry per CDR3 protein. The sample holds hundreds of thousands of distinct CDR3 sequences; 20% to 25% are singletons and the top ten take 7% to 9%. The time point is: persistent/refractory GD, antithyroid drugs over 5 years with positive TRAb. Construction of the TCR library relied on RNA isolated from PBMCs. Sequencing used peripheral blood mononuclear cells (PBMCs), obtained when the disease was refractory, from a patient treated with antithyroid drugs. These receptors came from a female donor with Graves disease.

This clonotype was counted a few times. The J gene is TRBJ2-2, the V gene TRBV6-4, with D perhaps TRBD2 (6 bases). V lost 6 bases, J lost 4 bases, and 15 bases lay in between. Germline loops: CDR1 MRHNA, CDR2 SNTAGT. CDR3 length: 15 residues. The CDR3 reads CASRGTHLGTGELFF. DNA of the CDR3: TGTGCCAGCAGAGGGACTCACCTGGGCACCGGGGAGCTGTTTTTT.

This clonotype was seen at least ten times. The genes are TRBV12-3 or TRBV12-4 and TRBJ2-7; D is ambiguous. CDR3 size: 12 residues. V gave up 3 bases and J gave up 3 bases, with 6 bases separating them. For the CDR3, the DNA is TGTGCCAGCAGTTTTTCCGACTACGAGCAGTACTTC. It specifies CASSFSDYEQYF.

This clonotype has more than one count but fewer than ten. The chain is built from TRBV29-1 and TRBJ1-1; D is uncertain. This CDR3 has 10 amino acids. Germline V gene lookup returns CDR1 SQVTM and CDR2 ANQGSEA. V was shortened by 4 bases and J by 4 bases, with 4 bases between the two germline ends. The CDR3 here is CSVVTTEAFF. The CDR3 nucleotides are TGCAGCGTTGTCACCACTGAAGCTTTCTTT. Full variable domain (missing parts from reference TRBV29-1 and TRBJ1-1): SAVISQKPSRDICQRGTSLTIQCQVDSQVTMMFWYRQQPGQSLTLIATANQGSEATYESGFVIDKFPISRPNLTFSTLTVSNMSPEDSSIYLCSVVTTEAFFGQGTRLTVV.

This clonotype was seen only a few times. V and J are TRBV29-1 and TRBJ2-7, with D perhaps TRBD2 (7 bases). The CDR3 totals 14 residues. Germline lookup yields CDR1 SQVTM and CDR2 ANQGSEA. The CDR3 DNA is TGCAGTGCACTGGGGGGGGCTAATTCCTACGAGCAGTACTTC. Translated, it gives CSALGGANSYEQYF.

This clonotype was seen only a few times. This chain uses TRBV30 with TRBJ1-2, with a weak D call TRBD1 (6 bases). The CDR3 loop spans 16 amino acids. Germline V gene data show CDR1 as GTSNPN and CDR2 as SVGIG (reference sequence). Trimming shortened V by 0 bases and J by 4 bases, and 18 bases separated the two germline ends. CDR3 residues: CAWSVGSPGQSYGYTF. CDR3 coding DNA: TGTGCCTGGAGTGTTGGCTCACCGGGACAAAGCTATGGCTACACCTTC.

This clonotype was seen more than once but under ten times. The CDR3: CASSRGYSGAWDEQYF. The CDR3 region has the DNA TGTGCCAGCAGTCGTGGATACAGCGGGGCCTGGGACGAGCAGTACTTC. The chain combines TRBV28 with TRBJ2-7; 7 nucleotides line up with TRBD2. The trim removed 5 bases at V and 5 bases at J, leaving 15 bases unmatched. Germline V CDR1 and CDR2: MDHEN, SYDVKM. This CDR3 is 16 amino acids long.